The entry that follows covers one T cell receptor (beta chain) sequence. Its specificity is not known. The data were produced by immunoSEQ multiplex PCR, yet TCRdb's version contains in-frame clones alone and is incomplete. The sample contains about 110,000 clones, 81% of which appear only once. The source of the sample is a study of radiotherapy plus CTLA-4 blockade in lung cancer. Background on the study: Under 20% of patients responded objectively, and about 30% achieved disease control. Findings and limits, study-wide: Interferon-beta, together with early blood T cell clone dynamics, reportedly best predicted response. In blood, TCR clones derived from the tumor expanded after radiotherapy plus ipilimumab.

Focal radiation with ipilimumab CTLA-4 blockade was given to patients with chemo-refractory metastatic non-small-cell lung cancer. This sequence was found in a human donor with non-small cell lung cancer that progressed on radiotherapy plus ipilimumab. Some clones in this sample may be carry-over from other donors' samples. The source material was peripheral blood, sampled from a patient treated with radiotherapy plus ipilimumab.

The chain's CDR3 is CASSPTLAGGVGSYNEQFF. The CDR3 coding sequence is TGTGCCAGCTCACCCACGCTAGCGGGGGGCGTTGGCTCCTACAATGAGCAGTTCTTC. The rearrangement joins TRBV18 to TRBJ2-1, with TRBD2 matching 11 bases. Germline V lookup: CDR1 KGHSH, CDR2 LQKENI. The V gene end was trimmed by 3 bases and the J gene end by 0 bases; junction bases not matched to a gene: 10. The CDR3 contains 19 residues.